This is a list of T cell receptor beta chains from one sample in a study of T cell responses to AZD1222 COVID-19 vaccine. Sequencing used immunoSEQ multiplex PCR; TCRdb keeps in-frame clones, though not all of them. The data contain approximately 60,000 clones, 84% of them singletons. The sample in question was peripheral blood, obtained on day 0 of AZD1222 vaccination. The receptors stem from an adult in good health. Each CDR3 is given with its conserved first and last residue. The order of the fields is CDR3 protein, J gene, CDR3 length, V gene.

cdr3_aa: CASSRGKGYEQYF; j_call: TRBJ2-7; cdr3_length: 13; v_call: TRBV6-5
cdr3_aa: CASSITRPNQPQHF; j_call: TRBJ1-5; cdr3_length: 14; v_call: TRBV19
cdr3_aa: CASSLTGSGYTF; j_call: TRBJ1-2; cdr3_length: 12; v_call: TRBV7-2
cdr3_aa: CASSYPRSHTDTQYF; j_call: TRBJ2-3; cdr3_length: 15; v_call: TRBV6-2/TRBV6-3
cdr3_aa: CASLRRRGDTIYF; j_call: TRBJ1-3; cdr3_length: 13; v_call: TRBV2
cdr3_aa: CASSPRQGLSRLEQYF; j_call: TRBJ2-7; cdr3_length: 16; v_call: TRBV2
cdr3_aa: CATQGPGPSPLHF; j_call: TRBJ1-6; cdr3_length: 13; v_call: TRBV10-2
cdr3_aa: CASSPPGPREQYF; j_call: TRBJ2-7; cdr3_length: 13; v_call: TRBV11-2
cdr3_aa: CPTTQHDWGTGKPYEQYF; j_call: TRBJ2-7; cdr3_length: 18; v_call: TRBV4-2
cdr3_aa: CASSLRQGWAFF; j_call: TRBJ1-1; cdr3_length: 12; v_call: TRBV6-2/TRBV6-3
cdr3_aa: CASSVGFERGYEQYF; j_call: TRBJ2-7; cdr3_length: 15; v_call: TRBV5-6
cdr3_aa: CASSEEGLLSPLHF; j_call: TRBJ1-6; cdr3_length: 14; v_call: TRBV2
cdr3_aa: CASSVAGGSNYGYTF; j_call: TRBJ1-2; cdr3_length: 15; v_call: TRBV9
cdr3_aa: CASTYLGGSYEQYF; j_call: TRBJ2-7; cdr3_length: 14; v_call: TRBV7-9
cdr3_aa: CASSLTGTGVTGELFF; j_call: TRBJ2-2; cdr3_length: 16; v_call: TRBV7-9
cdr3_aa: CATSDPGASGANVLTF; j_call: TRBJ2-6; cdr3_length: 16; v_call: TRBV24-1
cdr3_aa: CSVETSLSGATNEKLFF; j_call: TRBJ1-4; cdr3_length: 17; v_call: TRBV29-1
cdr3_aa: CASSLVGGLPSGANVLTF; j_call: TRBJ2-6; cdr3_length: 18; v_call: TRBV5-1
cdr3_aa: CASSLVTDTQYF; j_call: TRBJ2-3; cdr3_length: 12; v_call: TRBV5-1
cdr3_aa: CASSFDRGNYGYTF; j_call: TRBJ1-2; cdr3_length: 14; v_call: TRBV5-4
cdr3_aa: CASSIVGPSYEQYF; j_call: TRBJ2-7; cdr3_length: 14; v_call: TRBV19
cdr3_aa: CASSIDITGGNYGYTF; j_call: TRBJ1-2; cdr3_length: 16; v_call: TRBV19
cdr3_aa: CASSLGGGVRSETQYF; j_call: TRBJ2-5; cdr3_length: 16; v_call: TRBV5-4
cdr3_aa: CSVSGLGRGSAEAFF; j_call: TRBJ1-1; cdr3_length: 15; v_call: TRBV29-1
cdr3_aa: CARSLKEKLFF; j_call: TRBJ1-4; cdr3_length: 11; v_call: TRBV5-3
cdr3_aa: CSVTPPGFTNEKLFF; j_call: TRBJ1-4; cdr3_length: 15; v_call: TRBV29-1
cdr3_aa: CASSQAGKRSSNTGELFF; j_call: TRBJ2-2; cdr3_length: 18; v_call: TRBV4-3
cdr3_aa: CSGGQGGEKLFF; j_call: TRBJ1-4; cdr3_length: 12; v_call: TRBV29-1
cdr3_aa: CASSLGGANYEQYF; j_call: TRBJ2-7; cdr3_length: 14; v_call: TRBV11-2
cdr3_aa: CATSEGGTSQFF; j_call: TRBJ2-1; cdr3_length: 12; v_call: TRBV24-1
cdr3_aa: CASSLGYPYEQYF; j_call: TRBJ2-7; cdr3_length: 13; v_call: TRBV5-1
cdr3_aa: CATAKGLAGGIAKNIQYF; j_call: TRBJ2-4; cdr3_length: 18; v_call: TRBV24-1
cdr3_aa: CASSFRGENYGYTF; j_call: TRBJ1-2; cdr3_length: 14; v_call: TRBV6-5
cdr3_aa: CASSYLGGDSPLHF; j_call: TRBJ1-6; cdr3_length: 14; v_call: TRBV6-2/TRBV6-3
cdr3_aa: CASGLSGAVEQFF; j_call: TRBJ2-1; cdr3_length: 13; v_call: TRBV12-5
cdr3_aa: CASSPGLRRANVLTF; j_call: TRBJ2-6; cdr3_length: 15; v_call: TRBV7-2
cdr3_aa: CSVGGIGANVLTF; j_call: TRBJ2-6; cdr3_length: 13; v_call: TRBV29-1